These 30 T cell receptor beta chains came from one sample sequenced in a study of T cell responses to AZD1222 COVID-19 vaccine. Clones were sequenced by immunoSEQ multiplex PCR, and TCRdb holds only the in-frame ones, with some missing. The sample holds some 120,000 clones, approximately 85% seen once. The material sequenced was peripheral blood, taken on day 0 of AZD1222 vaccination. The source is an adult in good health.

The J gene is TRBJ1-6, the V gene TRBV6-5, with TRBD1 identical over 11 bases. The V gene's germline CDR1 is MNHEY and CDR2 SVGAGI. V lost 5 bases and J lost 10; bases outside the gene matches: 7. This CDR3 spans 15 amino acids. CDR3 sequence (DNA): TGTGCCAGCAGTAGGGACAGGGGGGGAATATCACCCCTCCACTTT. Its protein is CASSRDRGGISPLHF.

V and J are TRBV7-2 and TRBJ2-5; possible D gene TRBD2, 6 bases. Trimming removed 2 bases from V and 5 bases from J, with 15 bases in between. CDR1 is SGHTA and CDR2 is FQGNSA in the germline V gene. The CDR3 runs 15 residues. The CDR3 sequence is CASSLTLARLETQYF. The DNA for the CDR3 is TGTGCCAGCAGCTTAACCCTAGCGAGGTTGGAGACCCAGTACTTC.

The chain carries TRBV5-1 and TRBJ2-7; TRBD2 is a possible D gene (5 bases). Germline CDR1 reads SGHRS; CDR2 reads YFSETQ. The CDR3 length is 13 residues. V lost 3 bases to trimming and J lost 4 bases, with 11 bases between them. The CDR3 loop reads CASSYAEGYEQYF. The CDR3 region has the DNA TGCGCCAGCAGCTATGCTGAGGGTTACGAGCAGTACTTC.

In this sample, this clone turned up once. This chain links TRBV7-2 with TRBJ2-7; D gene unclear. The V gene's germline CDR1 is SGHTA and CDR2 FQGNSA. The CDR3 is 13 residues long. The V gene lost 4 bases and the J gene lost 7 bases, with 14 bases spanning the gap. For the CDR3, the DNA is TGTGCCAGCAGCTCCCCTGGATTTTGGGAGCAGTACTTC. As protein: CASSSPGFWEQYF.

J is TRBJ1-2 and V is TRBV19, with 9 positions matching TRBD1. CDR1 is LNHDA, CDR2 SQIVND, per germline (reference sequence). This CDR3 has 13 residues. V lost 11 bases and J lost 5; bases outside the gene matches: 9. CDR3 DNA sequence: TGTGCCGCCTCCCTCGGGACAGGGTATGGCTACACCTTC. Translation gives CAASLGTGYGYTF.

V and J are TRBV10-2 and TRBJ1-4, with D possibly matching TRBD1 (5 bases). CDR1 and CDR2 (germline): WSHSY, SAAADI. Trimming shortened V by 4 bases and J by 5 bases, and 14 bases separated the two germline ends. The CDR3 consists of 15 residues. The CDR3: CASSGSGTRNEKLFF. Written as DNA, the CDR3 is TGCGCCAGCAGTGGATCAGGGACGAGAAATGAAAAACTGTTTTTT.

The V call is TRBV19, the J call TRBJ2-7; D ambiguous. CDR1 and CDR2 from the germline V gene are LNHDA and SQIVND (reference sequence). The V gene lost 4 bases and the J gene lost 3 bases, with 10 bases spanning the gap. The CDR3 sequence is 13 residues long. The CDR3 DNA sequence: TGTGCCAGTAGTAAGACCGAGATCTACGAGCAGTACTTC. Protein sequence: CASSKTEIYEQYF.

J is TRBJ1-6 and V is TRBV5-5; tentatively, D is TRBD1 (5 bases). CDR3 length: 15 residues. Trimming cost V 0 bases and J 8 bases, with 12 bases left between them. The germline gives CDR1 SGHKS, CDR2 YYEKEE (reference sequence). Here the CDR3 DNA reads TGTGCCAGCAGCTTGGGGGGCTACCCCGATTCACCCCTCCACTTT. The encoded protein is CASSLGGYPDSPLHF.

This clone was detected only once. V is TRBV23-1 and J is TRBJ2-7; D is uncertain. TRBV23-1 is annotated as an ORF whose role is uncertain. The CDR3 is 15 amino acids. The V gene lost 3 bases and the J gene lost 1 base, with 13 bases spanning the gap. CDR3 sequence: CASSHYATGSYEQYF. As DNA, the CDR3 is TGCGCCAGCAGTCATTATGCGACCGGATCCTACGAGCAGTACTTC.

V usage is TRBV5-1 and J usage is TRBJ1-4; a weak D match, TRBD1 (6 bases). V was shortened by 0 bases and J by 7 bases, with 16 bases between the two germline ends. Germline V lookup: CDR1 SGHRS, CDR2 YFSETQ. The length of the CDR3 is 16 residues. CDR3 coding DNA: TGCGCCAGCAGCTTGGCCACGAGCAGGGGTGCTGAAAAACTGTTTTTT. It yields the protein CASSLATSRGAEKLFF.

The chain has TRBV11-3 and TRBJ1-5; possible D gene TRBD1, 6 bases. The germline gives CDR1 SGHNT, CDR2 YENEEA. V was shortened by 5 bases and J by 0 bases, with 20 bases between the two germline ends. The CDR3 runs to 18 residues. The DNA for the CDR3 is TGTGCCAGCAGCCACACAGGGTCTTCATCTTATAGCAATCAGCCCCAGCATTTT. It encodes CASSHTGSSSYSNQPQHF.

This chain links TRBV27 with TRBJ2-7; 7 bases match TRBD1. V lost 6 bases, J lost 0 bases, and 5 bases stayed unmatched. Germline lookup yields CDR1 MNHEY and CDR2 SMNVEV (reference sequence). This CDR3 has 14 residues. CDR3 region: CASRPNRGSYEQYF. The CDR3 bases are TGTGCCAGCAGACCTAACAGGGGCTCCTACGAGCAGTACTTC.

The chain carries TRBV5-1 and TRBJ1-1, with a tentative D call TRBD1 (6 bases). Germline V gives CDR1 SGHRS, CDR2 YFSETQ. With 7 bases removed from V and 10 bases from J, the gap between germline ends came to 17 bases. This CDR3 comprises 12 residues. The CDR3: CASLDSLSRAFF. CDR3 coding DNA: TGCGCCAGCCTGGACAGCTTAAGTAGAGCTTTCTTT.

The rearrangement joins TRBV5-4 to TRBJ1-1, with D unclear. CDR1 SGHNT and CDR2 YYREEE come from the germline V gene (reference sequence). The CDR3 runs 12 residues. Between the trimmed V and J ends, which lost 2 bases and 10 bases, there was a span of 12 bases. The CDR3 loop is CASSFDGLGAFF. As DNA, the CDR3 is TGTGCCAGCAGCTTTGACGGACTGGGAGCTTTCTTT.

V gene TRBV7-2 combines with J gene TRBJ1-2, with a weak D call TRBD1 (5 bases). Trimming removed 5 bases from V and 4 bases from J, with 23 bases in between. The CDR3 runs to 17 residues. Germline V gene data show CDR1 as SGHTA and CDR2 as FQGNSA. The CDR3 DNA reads TGTGCCAGCAGCCACCTATCTTGGGTGCGGGGGGTCTATGGCTACACCTTC. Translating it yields CASSHLSWVRGVYGYTF. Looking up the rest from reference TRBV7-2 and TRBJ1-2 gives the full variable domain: GAGVSQSPSNKVTEKGKDVELRCDPISGHTALYWYRQSLGQGLEFLIYFQGNSAPDKSGLPSDRFSAERTGGSVSTLTIQRTQQEDSAVYLCASSHLSWVRGVYGYTFGSGTRLTVV.

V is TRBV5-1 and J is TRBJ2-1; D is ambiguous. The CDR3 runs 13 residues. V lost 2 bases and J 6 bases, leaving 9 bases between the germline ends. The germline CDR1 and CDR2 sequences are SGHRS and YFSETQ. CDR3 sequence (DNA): TGCGCCAGCAGCTTAAGTCCCGTCAATGAGCAGTTCTTC. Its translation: CASSLSPVNEQFF.

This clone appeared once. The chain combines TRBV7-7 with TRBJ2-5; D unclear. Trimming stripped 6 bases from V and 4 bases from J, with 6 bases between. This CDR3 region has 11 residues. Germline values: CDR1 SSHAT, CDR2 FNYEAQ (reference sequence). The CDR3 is CASRVGETQYF. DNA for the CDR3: TGTGCCAGCAGGGTTGGAGAGACCCAGTACTTC.

CDR3 in amino acids: CASKLTPQETQYF. The CDR3 DNA sequence: TGTGCCAGTAAACTCACCCCCCAAGAGACCCAGTACTTC. The V and J genes are TRBV19 and TRBJ2-5, with D unclear. The CDR3 has 13 amino acids. CDR1 and CDR2 (germline): LNHDA, SQIVND (reference sequence). The V gene lost 7 bases and the J gene lost 1 base, with 10 bases spanning the gap.

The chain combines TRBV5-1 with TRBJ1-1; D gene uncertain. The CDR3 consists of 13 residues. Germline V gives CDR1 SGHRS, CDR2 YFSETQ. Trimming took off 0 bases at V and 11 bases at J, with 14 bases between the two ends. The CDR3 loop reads CASSLGPQLAAFF. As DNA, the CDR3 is TGCGCCAGCAGCTTGGGGCCCCAACTGGCTGCTTTCTTT.

Here the CDR3 DNA reads TGTGCCACCAGTGATGCCGTCCGGGGTGGCACAGATACGCAGTATTTT. This sequence encodes CATSDAVRGGTDTQYF. The chain combines TRBV24-1 with TRBJ2-3, with D possibly TRBD2 on 5 matching bases. With 3 bases removed from V and 1 base from J, the gap between germline ends came to 13 bases. Germline CDR1 and CDR2: KGHDR and SFDVKD. There are 16 residues in the CDR3.

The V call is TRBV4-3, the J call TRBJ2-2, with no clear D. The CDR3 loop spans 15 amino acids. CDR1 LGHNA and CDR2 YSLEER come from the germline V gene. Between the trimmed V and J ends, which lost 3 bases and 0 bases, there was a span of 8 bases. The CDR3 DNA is TGCGCCAGCAGCCAGGACCATACGAACACCGGGGAGCTGTTTTTT. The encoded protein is CASSQDHTNTGELFF.

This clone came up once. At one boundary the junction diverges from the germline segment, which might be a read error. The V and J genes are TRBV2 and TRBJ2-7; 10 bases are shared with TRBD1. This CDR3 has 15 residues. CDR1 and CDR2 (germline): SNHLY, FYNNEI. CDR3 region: CASSEGTGEIYEQYF. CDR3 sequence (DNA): TGTGCCAGCAGCGAAGGGACAGGGGAAATTTACGAGCAGTACTTC.

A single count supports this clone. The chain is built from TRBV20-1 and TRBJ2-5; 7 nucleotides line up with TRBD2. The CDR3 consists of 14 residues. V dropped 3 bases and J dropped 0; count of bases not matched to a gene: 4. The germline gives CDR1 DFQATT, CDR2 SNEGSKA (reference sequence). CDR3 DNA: TGCAGTGCTAGTTGGCGGGGGAACCAAGAGACCCAGTACTTC. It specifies CSASWRGNQETQYF.

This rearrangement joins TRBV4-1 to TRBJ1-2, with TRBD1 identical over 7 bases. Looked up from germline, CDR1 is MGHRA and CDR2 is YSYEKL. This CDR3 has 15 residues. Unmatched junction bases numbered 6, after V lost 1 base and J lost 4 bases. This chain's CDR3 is CASSQGPDRSYGYTF. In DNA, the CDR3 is TGCGCCAGCAGCCAAGGGCCGGACAGGAGCTATGGCTACACCTTC.

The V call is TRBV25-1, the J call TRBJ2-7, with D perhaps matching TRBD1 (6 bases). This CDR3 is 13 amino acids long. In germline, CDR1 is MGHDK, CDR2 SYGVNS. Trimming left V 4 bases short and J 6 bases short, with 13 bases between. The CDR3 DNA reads TGTGCCAGCAGTGTTCCGGACAGATCCGAGCAGTACTTC. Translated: CASSVPDRSEQYF.

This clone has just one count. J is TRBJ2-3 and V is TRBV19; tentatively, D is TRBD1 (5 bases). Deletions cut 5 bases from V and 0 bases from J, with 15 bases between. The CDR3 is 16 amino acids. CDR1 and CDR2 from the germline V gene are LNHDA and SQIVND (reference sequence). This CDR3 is CASSQRQISSTDTQYF. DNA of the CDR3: TGTGCCAGTAGTCAACGACAGATTTCTAGCACAGATACGCAGTATTTT. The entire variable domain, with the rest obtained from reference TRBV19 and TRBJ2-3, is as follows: DGGITQSPKYLFRKEGQNVTLSCEQNLNHDAMYWYRQDPGQGLRLIYYSQIVNDFQKGDIAEGYSVSREKKESFPLTVTSAQKNPTAFYLCASSQRQISSTDTQYFGPGTRLTVL.

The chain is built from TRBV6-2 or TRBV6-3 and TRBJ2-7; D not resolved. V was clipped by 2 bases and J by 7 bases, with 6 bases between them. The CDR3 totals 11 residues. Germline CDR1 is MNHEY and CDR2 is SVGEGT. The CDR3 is CASSYRWEQYF. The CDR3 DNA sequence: TGTGCCAGCAGTTACAGATGGGAGCAGTACTTC.

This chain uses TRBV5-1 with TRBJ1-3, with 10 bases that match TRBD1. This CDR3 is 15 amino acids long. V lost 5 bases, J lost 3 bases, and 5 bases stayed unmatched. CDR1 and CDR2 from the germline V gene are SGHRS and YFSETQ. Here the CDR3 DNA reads TGCGCCAGCAGGATGACAGGGGGCAGTGGAAACACCATATATTTT. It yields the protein CASRMTGGSGNTIYF.

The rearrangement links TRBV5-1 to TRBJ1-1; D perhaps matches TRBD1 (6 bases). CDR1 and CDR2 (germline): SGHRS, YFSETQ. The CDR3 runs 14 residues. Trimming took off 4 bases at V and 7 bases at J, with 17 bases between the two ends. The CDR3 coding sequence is TGCGCCAGCAGCCCGTGGGGGGGGCAAAGTGAAGCTTTCTTT. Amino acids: CASSPWGGQSEAFF.

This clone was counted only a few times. The CDR3 coding sequence is TGTGCCACCAGCAGTTTTTGGGGGACCTCGAGCTCCTACGAGCAGTACTTC. It encodes CATSSFWGTSSSYEQYF. V is TRBV15 and J is TRBJ2-7; either TRBD1 or TRBD2 may fit D (5 bases each). The V end was cut by 3 bases, the J end by 0 bases, with 18 bases between. Germline-derived CDR1 and CDR2 are LNHNV and YYDKDF (reference sequence). The CDR3 contains 17 residues.